The 8 T cell receptor beta chains reported below all come from one sample, sequenced in a study of blood T cell repertoires in COVID-19 (dated by TCRdb to 2019 to 2021). Library preparation was by the immunoSEQ multiplex PCR assay. TCRdb re-hosts the immuneACCESS table, in-frame sequences only. Its copies lack some clones; in the studies checked, an unresolved V gene accounts for under half of them, and the cause for the rest is not known. The sample table records over 110,000 clones; 81% of these occur just once. The ten largest account for around 8.5% of the sample. Sequencing was carried out using peripheral blood. These receptors were obtained from a human donor in a cohort sampled during active COVID-19.

The chain uses TRBV9 and TRBJ2-3, with TRBD2 matching over 10 bases. Germline V lookup: CDR1 SGDLS, CDR2 YYNGEE. J lost 3 bases, V lost 3 bases, and 7 bases had no gene match. The CDR3 has 16 amino acids. CDR3 sequence (DNA): TGTGCCAGCAGCGAGGCGTTTAGCGGGAGGACAGATACGCAGTATTTT. Residues: CASSEAFSGRTDTQYF. The entire variable domain, with the rest obtained from reference TRBV9 and TRBJ2-3, is as follows: DSGVTQTPKHLITATGQRVTLRCSPRSGDLSVYWYQQSLDQGLQFLIQYYNGEERAKGNILERFSAQQFPDLHSELNLSSLELGDSALYFCASSEAFSGRTDTQYFGPGTRLTVL.

V and J are TRBV4-2 and TRBJ2-7; the D gene is possibly TRBD1 (6 bases). Germline assignment: CDR1 LGHNA and CDR2 YNFKEQ. The ends were cut back, 1 base at V and 3 bases at J, with 16 bases in the middle. The CDR3 totals 16 residues. This CDR3 reads CASSQVTEYRVYEQYF. The CDR3 bases are TGTGCCAGCAGCCAAGTAACGGAGTACAGGGTCTACGAGCAGTACTTC.

This chain links TRBV7-9 with TRBJ2-5; a weak D match, TRBD2 (5 bases). This CDR3 has 15 amino acids. The V gene lost 3 bases and the J gene lost 3 bases, with 14 bases spanning the gap. CDR1 is SEHNR, CDR2 FQNEAQ, per germline (reference sequence). The CDR3: CASSFHVGGEETQYF. The CDR3, as DNA: TGTGCCAGCAGCTTTCACGTTGGAGGTGAAGAGACCCAGTACTTC.

This chain connects TRBV3-1 (or the pseudogene TRBV3-2) to TRBJ2-3, with TRBD2 as a possible D gene (6 bases). CDR1 and CDR2 from the germline V gene are LGHDT and YNNKEL (reference sequence). This CDR3 has 13 amino acids. Trimming removed 4 bases at V and 7 bases at J, with 12 bases between. This chain's CDR3 is CASSPSRGNTQYF. The CDR3 DNA sequence: TGTGCCAGCAGCCCGTCGCGGGGAAATACGCAGTATTTT.

This clone was detected a few times. V and J are TRBV7-8 and TRBJ1-3; tentative D call: TRBD1 (5 bases). Germline V lookup: CDR1 SGHVS, CDR2 FQNEAQ. Trimming removed 1 base at V and 2 bases at J, with 18 bases between. This CDR3 region has 18 residues. CDR3 loop: CASSLVASLGLPGNTIYF. As DNA, the CDR3 is TGTGCCAGCAGCTTAGTCGCGTCCTTGGGGCTCCCTGGAAACACCATATATTTT. Supplemented by reference TRBV7-8 and TRBJ1-3, the full variable domain reads GAGVSQSPRYKVAKRGQDVALRCDPISGHVSLFWYQQALGQGPEFLTYFQNEAQLDKSGLPSDRFFAERPEGSVSTLKIQRTQQEDSAVYLCASSLVASLGLPGNTIYFGEGSWLTVV.

This chain connects TRBV3-1 (or the pseudogene TRBV3-2) to TRBJ1-4, with D unclear. The V gene lost 0 bases and the J gene lost 0 bases, with 11 bases spanning the gap. The CDR3 length is 17 residues. Germline V CDR1 and CDR2: LGHDT, YNNKEL (reference sequence). CDR3: CASSQDGRQTTNEKLFF. The CDR3 region has the DNA TGTGCCAGCAGCCAAGACGGCAGGCAAACAACTAATGAAAAACTGTTTTTT.

This chain links TRBV6-2 or TRBV6-3 with TRBJ2-7, with 9 bases identical to TRBD2. The ends lost 4 bases at V and 7 bases at J; junction bases unmatched: 14. Germline V gives CDR1 MNHEY, CDR2 SVGEGT. CDR3 length equals 16 residues. Written as DNA, the CDR3 is TGTGCCAGCAGTTCGGGGATGATAGCGGGAGCGGGGGAGCAGTACTTC. This encodes CASSSGMIAGAGEQYF.

V and J are TRBV21-1 and TRBJ1-6; TRBD1 was called by the table and not checked on the DNA. TRBV21-1 is a recognized pseudogene. This CDR3 comprises 16 residues. The CDR3: CASSLGGTVGNSPLHF. The CDR3 coding sequence is TGTGCCAGCAGCCTTGGGGGGACAGTGGGTAATTCACCCCTCCACTTT.